Listed below are T cell receptor beta chains from one sample, sequenced in a study of blood T cell repertoires in COVID-19. The protocol was immunoSEQ multiplex PCR, while the TCRdb copy is restricted to in-frame clones and leaves out a portion. Altogether around 230,000 clones are present, approximately 86% being singletons, with the ten largest covering 7.2%. Specimen: peripheral blood. The source of these receptors is a man in his fifties or sixties who had recovered from COVID-19. CDR3s include the opening cysteine and the closing phenylalanine or tryptophan. The order of the fields is clone size, J gene, CDR3 length, V gene, CDR3 protein. Size is stated for part of the rows, as once, few or many counts, or as a class when the clone is expanded.

abundance: .; j_gene: TRBJ1-1; len: 12; v_gene: TRBV9; CDR3aa: CASSPHPGVPFF
abundance: .; j_gene: TRBJ1-4; len: 15; v_gene: TRBV18; CDR3aa: CASSPIGQGGEKLFF
abundance: .; j_gene: TRBJ1-2; len: 13; v_gene: TRBV19; CDR3aa: CASSGTGTYGYTF
abundance: .; j_gene: TRBJ1-2; len: 15; v_gene: TRBV3-1/TRBV3-2; CDR3aa: CASSQPGPGGWGYTF
abundance: .; j_gene: TRBJ2-5; len: 12; v_gene: TRBV30; CDR3aa: CAWGLGRETQYF
abundance: .; j_gene: TRBJ2-7; len: 17; v_gene: TRBV3-1/TRBV3-2; CDR3aa: CASSQEMTSGGLYEQYF
abundance: .; j_gene: TRBJ2-7; len: 14; v_gene: TRBV18; CDR3aa: CASSPNGGSYEQYF
abundance: .; j_gene: TRBJ2-7; len: 13; v_gene: TRBV6-6; CDR3aa: CASSKGQSYEQYF
abundance: .; j_gene: TRBJ2-3; len: 16; v_gene: TRBV18; CDR3aa: CASSRTGMYREDTQYF
abundance: .; j_gene: TRBJ1-2; len: 13; v_gene: TRBV5-5; CDR3aa: CASSGDSTYGYTF
abundance: .; j_gene: TRBJ2-1; len: 14; v_gene: TRBV3-1/TRBV3-2; CDR3aa: CASSPSGGYNEQFF
abundance: .; j_gene: TRBJ2-1; len: 16; v_gene: TRBV30; CDR3aa: CAWSVSGRGQNNEQFF
abundance: .; j_gene: TRBJ2-1; len: 15; v_gene: TRBV19; CDR3aa: CASSIARGAYNEQFF
abundance: .; j_gene: TRBJ1-5; len: 13; v_gene: TRBV2; CDR3aa: CASSGEANQPQHF
abundance: .; j_gene: TRBJ2-3; len: 15; v_gene: TRBV12-5; CDR3aa: CASRSTSGNTDTQYF
abundance: .; j_gene: TRBJ1-2; len: 14; v_gene: TRBV5-1; CDR3aa: CASSLRTGRTGYTF
abundance: .; j_gene: TRBJ1-2; len: 15; v_gene: TRBV19; CDR3aa: CASSPLHRGNYGYTF
abundance: .; j_gene: TRBJ2-2; len: 16; v_gene: TRBV5-6; CDR3aa: CASSSLRTHNTGELFF
abundance: .; j_gene: TRBJ1-1; len: 14; v_gene: TRBV19; CDR3aa: CASSPQAMNTEAFF
abundance: .; j_gene: TRBJ1-2; len: 15; v_gene: TRBV24-1; CDR3aa: CATSDLRAGGYGYTF
abundance: few; j_gene: TRBJ1-2; len: 15; v_gene: TRBV4-2; CDR3aa: CASSPRSYALYGYTF
abundance: .; j_gene: TRBJ2-5; len: 15; v_gene: TRBV10-1; CDR3aa: CASSEQIQGPETQYF
abundance: .; j_gene: TRBJ1-5; len: 15; v_gene: TRBV15; CDR3aa: CATSRGQGNSSPQHF
abundance: .; j_gene: TRBJ2-1; len: 11; v_gene: TRBV12-3/TRBV12-4; CDR3aa: CASSLGQEQFF
abundance: .; j_gene: TRBJ1-1; len: 16; v_gene: TRBV6-1; CDR3aa: CASSAWGRQGRTEAFF
abundance: .; j_gene: TRBJ1-6; len: 13; v_gene: TRBV6-5; CDR3aa: CASSYRENSPLHF
abundance: few; j_gene: TRBJ1-1; len: 11; v_gene: TRBV20-1; CDR3aa: CSARFRDKAFF
abundance: .; j_gene: TRBJ2-7; len: 16; v_gene: TRBV9; CDR3aa: CASSPRLAGGSYEQYF
abundance: .; j_gene: TRBJ1-5; len: 15; v_gene: TRBV19; CDR3aa: CASSTEDRAPSAQHF
abundance: .; j_gene: TRBJ1-3; len: 17; v_gene: TRBV11-2; CDR3aa: CASSLRTGGARGNTIYF
abundance: .; j_gene: TRBJ2-7; len: 14; v_gene: TRBV5-1; CDR3aa: CASSLGGRYHEQYF
abundance: once; j_gene: TRBJ1-5; len: 15; v_gene: TRBV2; CDR3aa: CASSVTSYSNQPQHF
abundance: once; j_gene: TRBJ1-6; len: 15; v_gene: TRBV5-1; CDR3aa: CASSLGQGMGSPLHF
abundance: .; j_gene: TRBJ2-6; len: 15; v_gene: TRBV10-1; CDR3aa: CASSDSGSGANVLTF
abundance: .; j_gene: TRBJ2-5; len: 15; v_gene: TRBV5-8; CDR3aa: CASRLTGLARETQYF
abundance: .; j_gene: TRBJ1-1; len: 15; v_gene: TRBV6-5; CDR3aa: CASIRGGLMNTEAFF
abundance: .; j_gene: TRBJ1-2; len: 13; v_gene: TRBV18; CDR3aa: CASSPDRGYGYTF
abundance: .; j_gene: TRBJ1-3; len: 14; v_gene: TRBV10-2; CDR3aa: CASTVGVAGNTIYF
abundance: .; j_gene: TRBJ1-1; len: 16; v_gene: TRBV7-8; CDR3aa: CASSLVGQGTGTEAFF
abundance: .; j_gene: TRBJ2-3; len: 14; v_gene: TRBV6-1; CDR3aa: CASSDAGGTDTQYF
abundance: .; j_gene: TRBJ1-2; len: 13; v_gene: TRBV12-3/TRBV12-4; CDR3aa: CASRPQGTNGYTF